This entry lists 19 T cell receptor beta chains sequenced from one sample in a study of CD8+CD57+ T cells in acquired aplastic anemia. Investigators profiled TCR beta VDJ and CDR3 from genomic DNA template. TCRdb re-analysed the reads in MiXCR, keeping a single row per CDR3 protein. The sample lists 150,000 or so distinct CDR3 sequences, about 60% occurring once. Material for sequencing was sorted CD4+, CD8+, or CD8+CD57+ T cells (not recorded which) from PBMCs. Receptors originate from a human donor in good health.

The rearrangement uses TRBV9 and TRBJ2-7, with D uncertain. The CDR3 totals 11 residues. V was trimmed by 3 bases and J by 5 bases, leaving 6 bases between them. Germline V gene data show CDR1 as SGDLS and CDR2 as YYNGEE. CDR3 amino acids: CASSDLNEQYF. The CDR3 bases are TGTGCCAGCAGCGACTTAAACGAGCAGTACTTC.

Regarding this clonotype: The junction departs from the called germline gene at one end, perhaps through a read error. The chain couples TRBV4-3 to TRBJ2-5; 7 bases line up with TRBD2. The CDR3 consists of 15 residues. The germline CDR1 and CDR2 sequences are LGHNA and YSLEER. The CDR3, as DNA: TGCGCCAGCAGCCAAGATAGGGACTACCAAGAGGCCCAGTACTTC. Residues: CASSQDRDYQEAQYF.

The chain is built from TRBV4-2 and TRBJ2-7; no clear D gene. CDR3 size: 11 residues. V was pared by 0 bases and J by 7 bases, with 4 bases between. Germline CDR1 is LGHNA and CDR2 is YNFKEQ. CDR3 region: CASSQDLEQYF. The CDR3 DNA reads as TGTGCCAGCAGCCAAGATCTGGAGCAGTACTTC.

This sequence joins TRBV10-3 and TRBJ2-5; TRBD2 matches at 8 bases. Germline V lookup: CDR1 ENHRY, CDR2 SYGVKD. The ends lost 4 bases at V and 4 bases at J; junction bases unmatched: 8. There are 15 residues in the CDR3. The CDR3 DNA sequence: TGTGCCATCAGTGCCCCAGCGGGAGAGGGAGAGACCCAGTACTTC. Protein: CAISAPAGEGETQYF.

This clonotype was seen repeatedly, ten times or more. J is TRBJ2-3 and V is TRBV4-1, with D possibly TRBD1 on 6 matching bases. Germline V lookup: CDR1 MGHRA, CDR2 YSYEKL. This CDR3 region has 13 residues. Trimming took 4 bases from V and 6 from J, leaving 11 bases between them. The CDR3 loop is CASSRRTADTQYF. CDR3 sequence (DNA): TGCGCCAGCAGCCGGCGGACAGCCGATACGCAGTATTTT.

This clonotype was detected only a few times. The CDR3 sequence is CASSLSGAYGYTF. The CDR3 nucleotides read TGTGCCAGCAGTTTATCAGGGGCCTATGGCTACACCTTC. The chain employs TRBV27 and TRBJ1-2; weak D call: TRBD1 (5 bases). CDR1 MNHEY and CDR2 SMNVEV come from the germline V gene (reference sequence). The V gene lost 0 bases and the J gene lost 4 bases, with 6 bases spanning the gap. The CDR3 sequence is 13 residues long.

As to this clonotype: At one boundary the junction diverges from the germline segment, which might be a read error. The CDR3 loop reads CASSQARGTGELSF. The CDR3 DNA is TGTGCTAGCAGCCAAGCCAGGGGCACCGGGGAGCTGTCTTTT. The chain employs TRBV7-7 and TRBJ2-2, with D perhaps TRBD1 (6 bases). The germline CDR1 and CDR2 sequences are SSHAT and FNYEAQ (reference sequence). The CDR3 has 14 residues. Using reference TRBV7-7 and TRBJ2-2 for the parts outside the CDR3, the full variable domain is GAGVSQSPRYKVTKRGQDVTLRCDPISSHATLYWYQQALGQGPEFLTYFNYEAQPDKSGLPSDRFSAERPEGSISTLTIQRTEQRDSAMYRCASSQARGTGELSFGEGSRLTVL.

The chain links TRBV6-1 to TRBJ2-1; D is ambiguous. This CDR3 is built from 13 residues. Trimming left V 5 bases short and J 7 bases short, with 12 bases between. From germline, CDR1 is MNHNS and CDR2 SASEGT. The DNA for the CDR3 is TGTGCCAGCAGTTTAAGAACCCGGAATGAGCAGTTCTTC. This encodes CASSLRTRNEQFF.

The chain combines TRBV7-3 with TRBJ2-3, with D unclear. The germline V gene has CDR1 SGHTA and CDR2 FQGTGA. The CDR3 is 13 amino acids. With 5 bases removed from V and 11 bases from J, the gap between germline ends came to 17 bases. CDR3 protein: CASSQDSSYQQYF. CDR3 sequence (DNA): TGTGCCAGCAGCCAAGATTCTTCGTACCAGCAGTATTTT.

The chain has TRBV10-3 and TRBJ2-5, with D perhaps matching TRBD1 or TRBD2 (6 bases each). The CDR3 has 13 amino acids. The V and J ends lost 3 bases and 5 bases respectively, with 10 bases between them. The V gene's germline CDR1 is ENHRY and CDR2 SYGVKD. The CDR3 coding sequence is TGTGCCATCAGTGAAAGGGGGGCGGAGACCCAGTACTTC. Protein: CAISERGAETQYF.

This clonotype has ten or more counts. V usage is TRBV19 and J usage is TRBJ1-6; TRBD1 might be the D (6 bases). The ends were cut back, 5 bases at V and 14 bases at J, with 16 bases in the middle. This CDR3 spans 13 amino acids. Germline V gives CDR1 LNHDA, CDR2 SQIVND (reference sequence). This CDR3 reads CASSHGQRQSLHF. The DNA for the CDR3 is TGTGCCAGTAGTCACGGACAGAGACAATCCCTCCACTTT.

The rearrangement links TRBV20-1 to TRBJ2-5; TRBD1 matches 8 bases. This CDR3 is built from 14 residues. The V gene's germline CDR1 is DFQATT and CDR2 SNEGSKA (reference sequence). V shed 5 bases, J shed 0 bases, and the junction held 5 bases outside the gene matches. CDR3 sequence reads: CSASTGADQETQYF. For the CDR3, the DNA is TGCAGTGCTTCGACAGGGGCAGACCAAGAGACCCAGTACTTC.

V and J are TRBV24-1 and TRBJ2-3; TRBD1 is a possible D gene (5 bases). Between the trimmed V and J ends, which lost 2 bases and 7 bases, there was a span of 6 bases. The CDR3 is 12 residues long. The germline gives CDR1 KGHDR, CDR2 SFDVKD. CDR3 bases: TGTGCCACCAGTGATTCAGGGTATACGCAGTATTTT. Its translation: CATSDSGYTQYF.

Turning to this clonotype: One end of the junction varies from germline; a read error may be responsible. The chain recombines TRBV19 with TRBJ1-4; D perhaps matches TRBD1 (5 bases). The CDR3 sequence is 14 residues long. Germline V gene sequence: CDR1 LNHDA, CDR2 SQIVND (reference sequence). CDR3 loop: CASGIGSGGEKLFF. Written as DNA, the CDR3 is TGTGCCAGTGGTATAGGGTCCGGGGGTGAAAAACTGTTTTTT.

The chain recombines TRBV20-1 with TRBJ2-5; D ambiguous. The CDR3 totals 12 residues. CDR1 is DFQATT, CDR2 SNEGSKA, per germline (reference sequence). Trimming left V 3 bases short and J 5 bases short, with 10 bases between. The CDR3 spells CSASSPGETQYF. The CDR3 DNA reads TGCAGTGCTAGTTCCCCGGGCGAGACCCAGTACTTC.

CDR3 in amino acids: CASSLDGRYYEQYF. The CDR3 DNA follows: TGTGCCAGCAGCTTAGATGGACGATACTACGAGCAGTACTTC. The chain uses TRBV7-9 and TRBJ2-7; D ambiguous. The CDR3 has 14 residues. The germline V and J ends were trimmed by 1 base and 3 bases, with 10 bases remaining between them. Germline-derived CDR1 and CDR2 are SEHNR and FQNEAQ (reference sequence).

The gene calls are TRBV24-1 and TRBJ2-3, with D perhaps being TRBD1 or TRBD2 (5 bases each). The V gene's germline CDR1 is KGHDR and CDR2 SFDVKD. The CDR3 totals 15 residues. V was clipped by 3 bases and J by 0 bases, with 9 bases between them. CDR3 sequence reads: CATSDVGDSTDTQYF. CDR3 DNA: TGTGCCACCAGTGATGTGGGGGACAGCACAGATACGCAGTATTTT.

The chain links TRBV6-5 to TRBJ2-7; 9 bases are shared with TRBD2. V lost 4 bases, J lost 3 bases, and 7 bases stayed unmatched. The V gene's germline CDR1 is MNHEY and CDR2 SVGAGI. The CDR3 loop spans 15 amino acids. The CDR3 DNA is TGTGCCAGCAGTTTCGAGCGGGAGGCAGTCTACGAGCAGTACTTC. As protein: CASSFEREAVYEQYF.

The chain uses TRBV29-1 and TRBJ2-7; a weak D match, TRBD1 (5 bases). Germline assignment: CDR1 SQVTM and CDR2 ANQGSEA. The CDR3 sequence is 12 residues long. V lost 4 bases and J 6 bases, leaving 13 bases between the germline ends. The CDR3 sequence: CSVAQGRAEQYF. DNA of the CDR3: TGCAGCGTTGCGCAGGGTCGGGCCGAGCAGTACTTC.